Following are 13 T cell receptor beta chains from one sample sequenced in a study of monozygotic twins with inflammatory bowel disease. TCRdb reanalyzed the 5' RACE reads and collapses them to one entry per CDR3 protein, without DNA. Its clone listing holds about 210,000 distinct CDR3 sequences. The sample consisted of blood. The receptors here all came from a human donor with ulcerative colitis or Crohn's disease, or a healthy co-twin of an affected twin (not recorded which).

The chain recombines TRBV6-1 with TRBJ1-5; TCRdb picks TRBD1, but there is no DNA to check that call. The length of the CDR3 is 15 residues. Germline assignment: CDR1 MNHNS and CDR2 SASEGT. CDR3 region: CASTIGQAWPQPQHF.

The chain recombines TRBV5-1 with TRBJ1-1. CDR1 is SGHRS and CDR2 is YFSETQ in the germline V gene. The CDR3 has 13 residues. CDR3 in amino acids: CASSHGGDTEAFF.

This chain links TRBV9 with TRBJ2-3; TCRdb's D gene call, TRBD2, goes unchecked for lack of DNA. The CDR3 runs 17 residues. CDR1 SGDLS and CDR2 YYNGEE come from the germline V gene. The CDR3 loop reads CASSVSPGAGATDTQYF. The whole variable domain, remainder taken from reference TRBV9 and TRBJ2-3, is DSGVTQTPKHLITATGQRVTLRCSPRSGDLSVYWYQQSLDQGLQFLIQYYNGEERAKGNILERFSAQQFPDLHSELNLSSLELGDSALYFCASSVSPGAGATDTQYFGPGTRLTVL.

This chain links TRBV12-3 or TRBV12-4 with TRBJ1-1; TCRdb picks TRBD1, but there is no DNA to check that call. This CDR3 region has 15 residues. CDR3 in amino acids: CASTRSGGLNTEAFF.

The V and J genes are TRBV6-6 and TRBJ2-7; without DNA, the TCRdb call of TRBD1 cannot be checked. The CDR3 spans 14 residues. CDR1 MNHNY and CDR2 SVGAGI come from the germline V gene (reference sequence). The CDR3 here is CASSSRQGAYEQYF.

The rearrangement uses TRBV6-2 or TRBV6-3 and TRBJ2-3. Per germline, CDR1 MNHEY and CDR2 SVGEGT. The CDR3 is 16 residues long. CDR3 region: CASSRGRGSTPDTQYF.

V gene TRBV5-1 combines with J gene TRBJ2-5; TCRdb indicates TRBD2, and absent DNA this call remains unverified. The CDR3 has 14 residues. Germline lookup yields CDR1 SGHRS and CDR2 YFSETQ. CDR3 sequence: CASSFEPAGIAQYF.

This CDR3 is CASTPGSSYNEQFF. V and J are TRBV19 and TRBJ2-1. Germline-derived CDR1 and CDR2 are LNHDA and SQIVND (reference sequence). There are 14 residues in the CDR3. Full variable domain (missing parts from reference TRBV19 and TRBJ2-1): DGGITQSPKYLFRKEGQNVTLSCEQNLNHDAMYWYRQDPGQGLRLIYYSQIVNDFQKGDIAEGYSVSREKKESFPLTVTSAQKNPTAFYLCASTPGSSYNEQFFGPGTRLTVL.

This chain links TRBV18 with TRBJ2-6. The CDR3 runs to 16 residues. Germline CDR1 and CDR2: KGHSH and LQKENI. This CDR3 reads CASSPLTVPGANVLTF.

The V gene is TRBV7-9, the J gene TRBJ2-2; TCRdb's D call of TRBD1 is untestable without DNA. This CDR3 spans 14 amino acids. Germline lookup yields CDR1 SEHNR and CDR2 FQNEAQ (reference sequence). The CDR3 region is CASSLDQGTGELFF.

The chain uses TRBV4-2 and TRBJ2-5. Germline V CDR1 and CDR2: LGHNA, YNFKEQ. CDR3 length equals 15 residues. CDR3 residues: CASSHDAWSRLDQYF.

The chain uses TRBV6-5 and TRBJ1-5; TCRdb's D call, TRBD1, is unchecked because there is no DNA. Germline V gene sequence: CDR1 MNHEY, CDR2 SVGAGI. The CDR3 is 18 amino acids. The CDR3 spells CASSYLPLTGGRGQPQHF.

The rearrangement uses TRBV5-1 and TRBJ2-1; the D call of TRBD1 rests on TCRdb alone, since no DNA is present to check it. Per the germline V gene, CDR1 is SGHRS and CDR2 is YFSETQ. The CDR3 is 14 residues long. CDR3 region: CASSLLAGVDEQFF.